This is a list of T cell receptor beta chains from one sample in a study of T-cell reconstitution after alpha-beta-depleted transplantation in children. Each CDR3 protein is one row after TCRdb ran MiXCR on the PCR reads. This table has 70,000 to 95,000 distinct CDR3 sequences, 15% to 18% appearing once. Specimen: PBMCs, mostly from graft donor cells, collected 180 days after TCRalphabeta/CD19-depleted stem cell transplant. The source is a male patient between 2 and 10 years old who had a stem cell transplant for acute lymphoblastic leukemia, so the T cells may come from the graft donor. CDR3s include the opening cysteine and the closing phenylalanine or tryptophan. Each record gives: clone size, V gene, CDR3 length, D gene, J gene, CDR3 protein, CDR3 DNA. A D gene is named only where the DNA matches it firmly. Some rows mark clone size as missing; the rest say once, few, many or name a class of expanded clone.

>.|TRBV10-3|17|.|TRBJ2-6
CAIRRNRGDSGANVLTF
TGTGCCATCAGAAGAAACCGGGGCGACTCTGGGGCCAACGTCCTGACTTTC
>.|TRBV7-8|13|.|TRBJ1-2
CASSHRVQYGYTF
TGTGCCAGCAGCCACAGGGTACAATATGGCTACACCTTC
>.|TRBV10-3|14|.|TRBJ1-1
CAIRGDKGDTEAFF
TGTGCCATCAGAGGGGACAAAGGGGACACTGAAGCTTTCTTT
>few|TRBV6-5|16|TRBD2|TRBJ2-7
CASSSGLAGAPNEQYF
TGTGCCAGCAGTTCGGGACTAGCGGGGGCCCCCAACGAGCAGTACTTC
>few|TRBV7-9|12|.|TRBJ1-1
CASSLYPYEAFF
TGTGCCAGCAGCTTATATCCCTATGAAGCTTTCTTT
>.|TRBV20-1|13|TRBD1|TRBJ2-2
CSADRGWTGELFF
TGCAGTGCTGACAGGGGATGGACCGGGGAGCTGTTTTTT
>many|TRBV12-3/TRBV12-4|15|TRBD1|TRBJ2-1
CASSLDRAPYNEQFF
TGTGCCAGCAGTTTGGACAGGGCACCCTACAATGAGCAGTTCTTC
>few|TRBV5-4|14|TRBD1|TRBJ2-3
CASNDRGSTDTQYF
TGTGCCAGCAACGACAGGGGGAGCACAGATACGCAGTATTTT
>many|TRBV5-6|12|.|TRBJ1-5
CASSFMDQPQHF
TGTGCCAGCAGCTTTATGGATCAGCCCCAGCATTTT
>many|TRBV3-1|12|.|TRBJ2-7
CASSPGDYEQYF
TGTGCCAGCAGCCCTGGGGACTACGAGCAGTACTTC
>.|TRBV3-1|16|TRBD1|TRBJ2-2
CASTLLGQAHTGELFF
TGTGCCAGCACCCTTCTCGGACAGGCCCACACCGGGGAGCTGTTTTTT
>.|TRBV7-9|16|.|TRBJ2-3
CASSLSDSPGTDTQYF
TGTGCCAGCAGCTTATCTGACAGCCCGGGCACAGATACGCAGTATTTT
>few|TRBV2|11|.|TRBJ2-1
CANSYHNEQFF
TGTGCCAACAGTTATCACAATGAGCAGTTCTTC
>.|TRBV5-1|15|TRBD2|TRBJ2-7
CASTQGAGASYEQYF
TGCGCCAGCACTCAAGGAGCGGGGGCTTCCTACGAGCAGTACTTC
>.|TRBV29-1|12|TRBD1|TRBJ2-7
CSVLDRVYEQYF
TGCAGCGTTTTGGACAGGGTCTACGAGCAGTACTTC
>.|TRBV6-1|14|.|TRBJ2-7
CASMTQLSAYEQYF
TGTGCCAGCATGACACAGCTGTCGGCCTACGAGCAGTACTTC
>.|TRBV12-3/TRBV12-4|14|.|TRBJ2-6
CASKLRDPGNVLTF
TGTGCCAGCAAACTCCGGGACCCCGGCAACGTCCTGACTTTC
>many|TRBV12-3/TRBV12-4|16|.|TRBJ1-4
CASSPRRPSRSEKLFF
TGTGCCAGCAGCCCTCGACGGCCGTCTCGATCGGAAAAACTGTTTTTT
>many|TRBV5-1|14|.|TRBJ2-5
CASSLEGLGETQYF
TGCGCCAGCAGCTTGGAGGGGCTCGGGGAGACCCAGTACTTC
>few|TRBV4-2|14|.|TRBJ1-2
CASSPYLGDYGYTF
TGTGCCAGCAGCCCCTACCTAGGGGACTATGGCTACACCTTC
>many|TRBV27|15|TRBD1|TRBJ1-1
CASSHWDSSGTEAFF
TGTGCCAGCAGTCATTGGGACAGCTCGGGCACTGAAGCTTTCTTT
>many|TRBV20-1|16|.|TRBJ2-1
CSARDLEIAVYNEQFF
TGCAGTGCTAGAGATCTTGAAATAGCGGTGTACAATGAGCAGTTCTTC
>few|TRBV6-5|14|TRBD1|TRBJ2-2
CASSYYRGAGELFF
TGTGCCAGCAGTTACTACAGGGGAGCGGGGGAGCTGTTTTTT
>few|TRBV7-6|14|.|TRBJ2-3
CASSLADRDHTQYF
TGTGCCAGCAGCTTAGCCGACAGAGACCATACGCAGTATTTT
>few|TRBV6-1|16|TRBD1|TRBJ2-7
CASSPLDRVPSYEQYF
TGTGCCAGCAGCCCCTTAGACAGGGTCCCCTCCTACGAGCAGTACTTC
>.|TRBV6-1|14|TRBD1|TRBJ1-5
CASSIDRVGQPQHF
TGTGCCAGCAGTATAGACAGGGTTGGTCAGCCCCAGCATTTT
>.|TRBV12-3/TRBV12-4|15|.|TRBJ2-5
CASSFSLGGQETQYF
TGTGCCAGCAGTTTCTCCTTAGGGGGCCAAGAGACCCAGTACTTC